The TCR beta chain described here comes from a study of T cells expressing NK-cell markers. As concerns this clonotype: Its antigen is still unknown.

TCRdb re-called the 5' RACE reads and catalogs CDR3 proteins one per entry, DNA excluded. The table counts roughly 420,000 distinct CDR3 sequences; 7.3% lies in the top ten. CDR1 and CDR2 (germline): SGHKS, YYEKEE (reference sequence). There are 14 residues in the CDR3. Notes on the study in general: As a fraction of CD8+ T cells, dominant NKG2C+ clonotypes reached about 1.0-8% in over 5 donors. The study left the HCMV specificity of expanded NKG2C+ T cell clones unresolved.

Input material: blood T cells: a sorted CD56 or NKG2C T cell subset, CD4+ or CD8+ T cells, or bulk PBMC T cells (not recorded which). The TCR was taken from a woman aged 18 to 75 in good health. The chain has TRBV5-5 and TRBJ2-5; TCRdb selects TRBD1, and the lack of DNA leaves this call unchecked. The CDR3 is CASSFPGRQETQYF. The entire variable domain, with the rest obtained from reference TRBV5-5 and TRBJ2-5, is as follows: DAGVTQSPTHLIKTRGQQVTLRCSPISGHKSVSWYQQVLGQGPQFIFQYYEKEERGRGNFPDRFSARQFPNYSSELNVNALLLGDSALYLCASSFPGRQETQYFGPGTRLLVL.